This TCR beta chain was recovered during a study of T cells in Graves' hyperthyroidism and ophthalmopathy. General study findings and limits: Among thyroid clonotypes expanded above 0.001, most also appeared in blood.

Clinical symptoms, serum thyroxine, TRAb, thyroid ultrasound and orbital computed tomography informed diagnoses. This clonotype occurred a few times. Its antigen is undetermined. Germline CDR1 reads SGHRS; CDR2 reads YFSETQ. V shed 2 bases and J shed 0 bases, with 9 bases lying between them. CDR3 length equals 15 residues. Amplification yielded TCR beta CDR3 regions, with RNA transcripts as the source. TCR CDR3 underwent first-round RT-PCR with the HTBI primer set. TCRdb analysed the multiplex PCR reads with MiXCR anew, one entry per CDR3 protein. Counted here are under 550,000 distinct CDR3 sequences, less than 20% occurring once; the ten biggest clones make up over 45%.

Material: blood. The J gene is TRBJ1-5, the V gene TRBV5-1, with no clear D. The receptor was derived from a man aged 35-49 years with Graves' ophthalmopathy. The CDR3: CASSFDGSSNQPQHF. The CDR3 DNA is TGCGCCAGCAGCTTCGACGGCTCTAGCAATCAGCCCCAGCATTTT. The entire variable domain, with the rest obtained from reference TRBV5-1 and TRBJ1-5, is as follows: KAGVTQTPRYLIKTRGQQVTLSCSPISGHRSVSWYQQTPGQGLQFLFEYFSETQRNKGNFPGRFSGRQFSNSRSEMNVSTLELGDSALYLCASSFDGSSNQPQHFGDGTRLSIL.